This TCR beta chain emerged from a study of cytomegalovirus exposure and HLA in healthy donors. Sequenced by immunoSEQ multiplex PCR; TCRdb stores in-frame clones only, minus some. The repertoire holds about 130,000 clones, with over 85% as singletons. V lost 5 bases, J lost 0 bases, and 14 bases lay in between. Germline CDR1 and CDR2: SEHNR and FQNEAQ (reference sequence). The CDR3 consists of 16 residues. The donors belonged to the approximately 120-subject validation cohort, separate from the 666-subject first cohort. The receptor was derived from a man under 40 in good health and CMV-seronegative. What was sequenced was PBMCs. The chain recombines TRBV7-9 with TRBJ1-3, with D possibly matching TRBD1 (6 bases). The CDR3 coding sequence is TGTGCCAGCAGCGCGCTTACAGGGCTCTCTGGAAACACCATATATTTT. It yields the protein CASSALTGLSGNTIYF. Supplemented by reference TRBV7-9 and TRBJ1-3, the full variable domain reads DTGVSQNPRHKITKRGQNVTFRCDPISEHNRLYWYRQTLGQGPEFLTYFQNEAQLEKSRLLSDRFSAERPKGSFSTLEIQRTEQGDSAMYLCASSALTGLSGNTIYFGEGSWLTVV.